Many counts were recorded for the clone carrying this T cell receptor beta chain. Its matching antigen is unknown. Relative to the germline gene, one junction end is altered; a read error may explain this. The record originates from a study of tumor-infiltrating lymphocytes in primary liver carcinoma. Findings and caveats of the study: Just about 7-24% of leading clones were found in every one of five regions.

Production of TCR beta cDNA used roughly 480 ng total RNA together with a constant-region primer. Three nested multiplex PCR rounds, a slightly modified ARM-PCR method, built the TCR beta libraries. Investigators reported that the first two PCR rounds, at roughly 10 cycles each, used TRBV1-TRBV30 forward primers with a C-beta reverse primer. MiXCR, applied by TCRdb to the multiplex PCR reads, yields one record per CDR3 protein. Of under 45,000 distinct CDR3 sequences listed, around 72% are singletons. This CDR3 comprises 12 residues. Germline CDR1 is MNHNS and CDR2 is SASEGT. Bulk tissue was left unsorted, and RNA and DNA were co-extracted from 20-30 mg of it.

The clonotype originates from a man aged 35-49 years with primary liver carcinoma and hepatitis B virus infection. Sequencing was performed on liver tumor tissue from sampling region 2. Subset specified: tumor region T2, inferior pole. The chain carries TRBV6-1 and TRBJ2-3; 8 bases are shared with TRBD2. The CDR3 DNA reads TGTGCCAGCAGTGATTCGGGAGTAGCGGGAAGGTTT. Translated: CASSDSGVAGRF.